This TCR beta chain was recorded in a study of chemoradiotherapy in HPV16-positive cancers (dated by TCRdb to the early 2020s). A note on the overall study: Functional T-cell assays on cells from two HPV16-positive patients defined candidate HPV-specific T-cell clones and common TCR motifs. The study asked whether T-cell immunity against the HPV oncoproteins E6 and E7 changes during chemoradiotherapy and whether it affects survival. Next, the candidate HPV-specific TCRs and motifs were followed in TCR repertoires from approximately 82 patients with HPV-related cancers.

What the study reported, not specific to this receptor: Expansion of candidate HPV-specific clones and E7-related TCR motifs was observed in the tumor microenvironment during treatment, whereas no such expansion was observed for non-HPV-specific T cells. Only a couple of HPV16-positive patients were used to derive the functional definition of HPV-specific T cells, and the survival association was reported for HPV16-positive patients. Improved recurrence-free survival in HPV16-positive patients was associated with expansion of HPV-responsive T cells during chemoradiotherapy.

Because repertoires were sampled repeatedly during chemoradiotherapy, clonal expansion in the tumor microenvironment could be followed. Library method: the immunoSEQ multiplex PCR assay. TCRdb mirrors the immuneACCESS table, restricted to in-frame sequences. Some clones are absent from its copies; in checked studies, under half trace to an unresolved V gene, and the reason for the others is unknown. For this sample the table gives around 2,800 clones, of which approximately 88% were detected only once. Jointly, the top ten make up 3% to 3.5% of the sample. Reading from cysteine to phenylalanine, the CDR3 counts 13 amino acids. Left in the record is the CDR3 DNA by itself, 39 bases read in frame from the first base. CDR1 and CDR2 are drawn from the germline V gene: MDHEN, SYDVKM. Worth noting for this clone: No cognate antigen has been identified for it. Per-nucleotide qualities are absent, and no much larger clonotype sits a single base away.

The receptor comes from a human donor with HPV-associated anogenital cancer. Sequenced here: tumor tissue, sampled from a patient who underwent chemoradiotherapy. The chain links TRBV28 with TRBJ2-5; TRBD2 could be the D gene, as 6 bases match. The J call is in doubt because the DNA end fits TRBJ2-7 better. At the DNA level, the sequence is TGTGCCAGCAGTGGCGGGATGGCCTACGAGCAGTACTTC. This translates into CASSGGMAYEQYF.